This T cell receptor beta chain was sequenced during a study of cytomegalovirus exposure and HLA in healthy donors. Study outcomes and limitations: The tendency of first-cohort TCR clusters to co-occur in the approximately 120 validation repertoires was identified by a subsequent analysis.

With regard to this clone: Antigen specificity is unknown.

Germline CDR1 and CDR2: MGHRA and YSYEKL. J lost 4 bases, V lost 2 bases, and 11 bases had no gene match. The CDR3 consists of 17 residues. The assay was immunoSEQ multiplex PCR, and TCRdb's table has in-frame clones only and misses some. The sample has about 200,000 clones; 87% are singletons. This clonotype was sampled from a woman aged 18-29 years in good health and CMV-seropositive. The chain recombines TRBV4-1 with TRBJ2-3; 8 positions agree with TRBD1. Sequenced material: PBMCs. CDR3 in DNA: TGCGCCAGCAGCCAACCTGGACAGGGACGAGGGCCAGATACGCAGTATTTT. Protein sequence: CASSQPGQGRGPDTQYF.